The source of this T cell receptor beta chain is a study of T cell responses to AZD1222 COVID-19 vaccine. Broader study findings: Across the whole spike, CD4 TCRs peaked at regions 160-218 and 743-854. Repertoires in all cases were sampled only once the peak T cell response had passed.

The CDR3 is 13 residues long. Trimming removed 2 bases from V and 1 base from J, with 5 bases in between. Germline V CDR1 and CDR2: SGHVS, FNYEAQ. The method was immunoSEQ multiplex PCR; TCRdb's version includes in-frame clones alone and lacks a portion of them. This table holds 150,000 to 200,000 clones, over 90% found once. As to this clone: Its matching antigen is unknown.

The clonotype comes from an adult in good health. Sequenced here: peripheral blood, sampled on day 0 of AZD1222 vaccination. J is TRBJ1-1 and V is TRBV7-6; D is undetermined. The CDR3: CASSLRRNTEAFF. CDR3 DNA sequence: TGTGCCAGCAGCTTACGGAGGAACACTGAAGCTTTCTTT.